The 31 T cell receptor beta chains below were found in one sample sequenced in a study of blood T cell repertoires in COVID-19. Method: immunoSEQ multiplex PCR; TCRdb's copy keeps in-frame clones and lacks some. The sample carries roughly 100,000 clones, 65% to 85% recorded once. Input material: peripheral blood. Every receptor here comes from an elderly man with active or convalescent COVID-19.

The V and J genes are TRBV16 and TRBJ1-2; 7 nucleotides line up with TRBD1. CDR3 size: 16 residues. From germline, CDR1 is KGHSY and CDR2 FQNENV. After removal of 0 bases from V and 2 bases from J, the junction contained 6 bases not matched to a gene. CDR3 in DNA: TGTGCCAGCAGCCAATCGGCCCACAGGGGAAACTATGGCTACACCTTC. Amino acid sequence: CASSQSAHRGNYGYTF.

The chain combines TRBV5-4 with TRBJ2-5; 15 bases match TRBD2. V shed 5 bases and J 5 bases; nucleotides not matched to a gene: 7. Germline CDR1 is SGHNT and CDR2 is YYREEE (reference sequence). This CDR3 spans 16 amino acids. CDR3 loop: CASRRTSGGAGETQYF. The CDR3 bases are TGTGCCAGCAGGCGGACTAGCGGGGGGGCCGGGGAGACCCAGTACTTC.

This clone was seen a few times. The J gene is TRBJ1-5, the V gene TRBV6-2 or TRBV6-3; D ambiguous. V lost 5 bases and J 3 bases, leaving 11 bases between the germline ends. Germline assignment: CDR1 MNHEY and CDR2 SVGEGT. The CDR3 loop spans 14 amino acids. CDR3 loop: CASSQSQNNQPQHF. CDR3 coding DNA: TGTGCCAGCAGTCAGTCCCAAAACAATCAGCCCCAGCATTTT.

This sequence joins TRBV7-9 and TRBJ1-2, with a possible D match to TRBD1 (5 bases). Germline CDR1 and CDR2: SEHNR and FQNEAQ (reference sequence). CDR3 length equals 14 residues. V dropped 3 bases and J dropped 5 bases, with 13 bases sitting between them. CDR3 DNA sequence: TGTGCCAGCAGCTTGTCGGCCAGGGTGTATGGCTACACCTTC. This sequence encodes CASSLSARVYGYTF. The full variable domain, its missing parts supplied by reference TRBV7-9 and TRBJ1-2, is DTGVSQNPRHKITKRGQNVTFRCDPISEHNRLYWYRQTLGQGPEFLTYFQNEAQLEKSRLLSDRFSAERPKGSFSTLEIQRTEQGDSAMYLCASSLSARVYGYTFGSGTRLTVV.

The V gene is TRBV6-4, the J gene TRBJ1-6; 10 bases map to TRBD1. Germline trimming cut 3 bases from V and 9 bases from J; bases unmatched to any gene: 5. The CDR3 spans 15 residues. The germline V gene encodes CDR1 MRHNA and CDR2 SNTAGT. The DNA of the CDR3 is TGTGCCAGCAGTGAGACAGGGGGCGAGGGTTCACCCCTCCACTTT. Translating it yields CASSETGGEGSPLHF.

This clone was counted only a few times. CDR3 in amino acids: CASSLAGSDEQYF. The CDR3 coding sequence is TGTGCCAGCAGCTTGGCAGGGTCAGACGAGCAGTACTTC. V gene TRBV5-4 combines with J gene TRBJ2-7; weak D call: TRBD1 (5 bases). Germline-derived CDR1 and CDR2 are SGHNT and YYREEE (reference sequence). The CDR3 contains 13 residues. Trimming left V 0 bases short and J 5 bases short, with 9 bases between.

In this sample, this clone turned up once. This rearrangement joins TRBV5-4 to TRBJ2-7; no clear D. CDR3 size: 14 residues. V lost 0 bases to trimming and J lost 4 bases, with 11 bases between them. CDR1 is SGHNT and CDR2 is YYREEE in the germline V gene (reference sequence). CDR3 amino acids: CASSLDITGYEQYF. DNA of the CDR3: TGTGCCAGCAGCTTGGATATCACGGGTTACGAGCAGTACTTC. Using reference TRBV5-4 and TRBJ2-7 for the parts outside the CDR3, the full variable domain is ETGVTQSPTHLIKTRGQQVTLRCSSQSGHNTVSWYQQALGQGPQFIFQYYREEENGRGNFPPRFSGLQFPNYSSELNVNALELDDSALYLCASSLDITGYEQYFGPGTRLTVT.

This sequence joins TRBV7-8 and TRBJ2-1, with D maybe TRBD2 (6 bases). The CDR3 has 14 residues. CDR1 is SGHVS and CDR2 is FQNEAQ in the germline V gene. Deletions cut 0 bases from V and 8 bases from J, with 11 bases between. The CDR3 spells CASSLAGGPDEQFF. The CDR3 DNA follows: TGTGCCAGCAGCTTAGCGGGGGGTCCGGATGAGCAGTTCTTC.

This chain joins TRBV6-2 or TRBV6-3 and TRBJ1-4; D unclear. Germline V lookup: CDR1 MNHEY, CDR2 SVGEGT. V was trimmed by 1 base and J by 4 bases, leaving 13 bases between them. CDR3 size: 16 residues. As DNA, the CDR3 is TGTGCCAGCAGTTACTACTCGGAATCGGGTAATGAAAAACTGTTTTTT. This sequence encodes CASSYYSESGNEKLFF.

The chain uses TRBV2 and TRBJ2-1, with D possibly TRBD1 on 6 matching bases. V lost 5 bases, J lost 7 bases, and 15 bases lay in between. The germline V gene has CDR1 SNHLY and CDR2 FYNNEI. The CDR3 has 14 residues. The CDR3 sequence: CASSRQAGRNEQFF. The CDR3 DNA sequence: TGTGCCAGCAGTCGACAGGCCGGGCGTAATGAGCAGTTCTTC.

V and J are TRBV11-2 and TRBJ1-2; tentative D call: TRBD1 (5 bases). Trimming removed 1 base at V and 4 bases at J, with 7 bases between. The V gene's germline CDR1 is SGHAT and CDR2 FQNNGV. This CDR3 contains 13 residues. This CDR3 reads CASSLAGFYGYTF. CDR3 bases: TGTGCCAGCAGCTTAGCAGGGTTCTATGGCTACACCTTC. Filled out from reference TRBV11-2 and TRBJ1-2, the complete variable domain reads EAGVAQSPRYKIIEKRQSVAFWCNPISGHATLYWYQQILGQGPKLLIQFQNNGVVDDSQLPKDRFSAERLKGVDSTLKIQPAKLEDSAVYLCASSLAGFYGYTFGSGTRLTVV.

V and J are TRBV2 and TRBJ2-7, with D uncertain. This CDR3 region has 15 residues. Germline V gene data show CDR1 as SNHLY and CDR2 as FYNNEI. The V gene lost 0 bases and the J gene lost 2 bases, with 11 bases spanning the gap. The CDR3 DNA reads TGTGCCAGCAGTGAAGCGAGGCCGTACACCTACGAGCAGTACTTC. Residues: CASSEARPYTYEQYF.

This chain connects TRBV5-1 to TRBJ1-2, with 7 bases matching TRBD1. V was clipped by 1 base and J by 6 bases; unmatched bases: 9. There are 15 residues in the CDR3. Germline V gene sequence: CDR1 SGHRS, CDR2 YFSETQ. CDR3 amino acids: CASSLTTGASHGYTF. Written as DNA, the CDR3 is TGCGCCAGCAGCTTGACAACAGGGGCCTCTCATGGCTACACCTTC.

The J gene is TRBJ2-1, the V gene TRBV18; the match to TRBD2 covers 10 bases. Germline V gene sequence: CDR1 KGHSH, CDR2 LQKENI. The V and J ends lost 0 bases and 4 bases, in that order; junction bases with no gene match: 3. The CDR3 sequence is 16 residues long. In nucleotides, the CDR3 is TGTGCCAGCTCACCACCTAGCGGGGGGTTATACAATGAGCAGTTCTTC. Protein product: CASSPPSGGLYNEQFF.

The chain carries TRBV4-1 and TRBJ2-2; D possibly corresponds to TRBD1 (5 bases). The V end lost 0 bases, the J end lost 6 bases, and 20 bases lay between the germline ends. CDR1 is MGHRA, CDR2 YSYEKL, per germline. The CDR3 length is 18 residues. DNA of the CDR3: TGCGCCAGCAGCCAAGACTACGGCCGGCAGGGTGGCGCCGGGGAGCTGTTTTTT. This sequence encodes CASSQDYGRQGGAGELFF.

V and J are TRBV5-5 and TRBJ2-2; D is perhaps TRBD1 (6 bases). Trimming pared 4 bases from V and 5 bases from J, leaving 12 bases between. The CDR3 spans 14 residues. The germline gives CDR1 SGHKS, CDR2 YYEKEE (reference sequence). The CDR3 sequence: CASSPTTGTGELFF. The CDR3, as DNA: TGTGCCAGCAGCCCTACAACAGGGACCGGGGAGCTGTTTTTT.

The V gene is TRBV19, the J gene TRBJ2-1; 12 nucleotides align to TRBD2. Germline V CDR1 and CDR2: LNHDA, SQIVND (reference sequence). J gave up 9 bases and V 5 bases, and 2 bases lay outside the gene matches. This CDR3 contains 13 residues. The CDR3 DNA is TGTGCCAGTAGTTCGGGACTAGCGGGTGAGCAGTTCTTC. Amino acids: CASSSGLAGEQFF.

This chain links TRBV30 with TRBJ2-5; no definite D call. Trimming stripped 1 base from V and 5 bases from J, with 8 bases between. CDR3 size: 12 residues. Germline V CDR1 and CDR2: GTSNPN, SVGIG (reference sequence). In DNA, the CDR3 is TGTGCCTGGAGTGAGCAGAGGGAGACCCAGTACTTC. It yields the protein CAWSEQRETQYF.

This clone has more than one count but fewer than ten. V gene TRBV7-9 combines with J gene TRBJ2-7; D might be TRBD2 (5 bases). This CDR3 has 13 amino acids. Trimming took 5 bases from V and 7 from J, leaving 15 bases between them. Germline lookup yields CDR1 SEHNR and CDR2 FQNEAQ (reference sequence). Here the CDR3 reads CASSLVGGSEQYF. The CDR3 nucleotides read TGTGCCAGCAGCCTGGTTGGCGGGTCTGAGCAGTACTTC.

DNA of the CDR3: TGTGCCAGTAGCTCCAGGCAGGGCGGTAATTCACCCCTCCACTTT. This gives the protein CASSSRQGGNSPLHF. J is TRBJ1-6 and V is TRBV19; TRBD1 is a possible D gene (5 bases). The germline gives CDR1 LNHDA, CDR2 SQIVND (reference sequence). This CDR3 contains 15 residues. Trimming removed 6 bases from V and 6 bases from J, with 15 bases in between.

The chain has TRBV3-1 (or the pseudogene TRBV3-2) and TRBJ1-2; the D gene is possibly TRBD1 (5 bases). The V gene's germline CDR1 is LGHDT and CDR2 YNNKEL (reference sequence). Trimming pared 5 bases from V and 4 bases from J, leaving 14 bases between. The length of the CDR3 is 14 residues. This chain's CDR3 is CASSGRRGSYGYTF. The CDR3 DNA reads as TGTGCCAGCAGCGGACGCCGGGGGAGCTATGGCTACACCTTC.

The chain couples TRBV5-1 to TRBJ2-5, with a tentative D call TRBD1 (6 bases). CDR1 SGHRS and CDR2 YFSETQ come from the germline V gene. The CDR3 spans 16 residues. Trimming removed 0 bases at V and 4 bases at J, with 16 bases between. CDR3 in amino acids: CASSLARGSSLETQYF. CDR3 nucleotide sequence: TGCGCCAGCAGCTTGGCCAGGGGTAGCTCTTTAGAGACCCAGTACTTC.

The chain is built from TRBV19 and TRBJ2-1; D gene unclear. The CDR3 is 16 amino acids. V lost 4 bases to trimming and J lost 0 bases, with 13 bases between them. Germline loops: CDR1 LNHDA, CDR2 SQIVND (reference sequence). CDR3 nucleotides: TGTGCCAGTAGTAGGTTGAGGTATAGCTCCTACAATGAGCAGTTCTTC. Amino acids: CASSRLRYSSYNEQFF.

The chain uses TRBV6-5 and TRBJ2-5, with D tentatively TRBD1 (5 bases). CDR1 MNHEY and CDR2 SVGAGI come from the germline V gene. The CDR3 contains 13 residues. The V and J ends lost 8 bases and 2 bases respectively, with 12 bases between them. CDR3 DNA: TGTGCCAGCGGGCCGAGACAGCAAGAGACCCAGTACTTC. It is translated as CASGPRQQETQYF.

The chain joins TRBV13 to TRBJ2-1; perhaps TRBD2 as D (5 bases). Trimming pared 5 bases from V and 10 bases from J, leaving 12 bases between. Germline V gene lookup returns CDR1 PRHDT and CDR2 FYEKMQ (reference sequence). The CDR3 has 12 residues. The CDR3 coding sequence is TGTGCCAGCAGCCCCCGGACTGGAGAGCAGTTCTTC. Amino acids: CASSPRTGEQFF.

The chain is built from TRBV9 and TRBJ1-4; TRBD1 is a possible D gene (5 bases). Trimming left V 3 bases short and J 8 bases short, with 17 bases between. The CDR3 is 15 residues long. Germline CDR1 reads SGDLS; CDR2 reads YYNGEE. This CDR3 is CASSAGRGIWEKLFF. In DNA form, the CDR3 reads TGTGCCAGCAGCGCCGGAAGGGGAATTTGGGAAAAACTGTTTTTT.

This rearrangement joins TRBV7-9 to TRBJ1-2; no clear D gene. The V end lost 7 bases, the J end lost 4 bases, and 19 bases lay between the germline ends. CDR1 and CDR2 from the germline V gene are SEHNR and FQNEAQ (reference sequence). This CDR3 has 15 residues. In DNA, the CDR3 is TGTGCCAGCACCAAGAGGCAGACCAACGTCTATGGCTACACCTTC. It specifies CASTKRQTNVYGYTF. Looking up the rest from reference TRBV7-9 and TRBJ1-2 gives the full variable domain: DTGVSQNPRHKITKRGQNVTFRCDPISEHNRLYWYRQTLGQGPEFLTYFQNEAQLEKSRLLSDRFSAERPKGSFSTLEIQRTEQGDSAMYLCASTKRQTNVYGYTFGSGTRLTVV.

This chain uses TRBV20-1 with TRBJ2-2; D ambiguous. The V gene's germline CDR1 is DFQATT and CDR2 SNEGSKA (reference sequence). CDR3 size: 13 residues. V lost 3 bases and J 1 base, leaving 6 bases between the germline ends. Written as DNA, the CDR3 is TGCAGTGCTAGTCCTTGGAACACCGGGGAGCTGTTTTTT. Its protein is CSASPWNTGELFF.

This clone was seen just once. The chain uses TRBV9 and TRBJ2-2, with 12 bases that match TRBD2. With 0 bases clipped from V and 6 bases from J, the junction kept 3 bases outside the gene matches. CDR3 size: 16 residues. Germline-derived CDR1 and CDR2 are SGDLS and YYNGEE. In DNA, the CDR3 is TGTGCCAGCAGCGTAGCTAGCGGGGGGGTCGCCGGGGAGCTGTTTTTT. It is translated as CASSVASGGVAGELFF.

Only one count was recorded for this clone. The CDR3 reads CASSSLWGEGGNQPQHF. DNA for the CDR3: TGTGCCAGCAGTTCGCTGTGGGGTGAGGGGGGGAATCAGCCCCAGCATTTT. The gene calls are TRBV28 and TRBJ1-5, with a tentative D call TRBD1 (6 bases). Germline-derived CDR1 and CDR2 are MDHEN and SYDVKM. Trimming took 4 bases from V and 4 from J, leaving 20 bases between them. This CDR3 is 17 amino acids long. Variable domain in full (rest from reference TRBV28 and TRBJ1-5): DVKVTQSSRYLVKRTGEKVFLECVQDMDHENMFWYRQDPGLGLRLIYFSYDVKMKEKGDIPEGYSVSREKKERFSLILESASTNQTSMYLCASSSLWGEGGNQPQHFGDGTRLSIL.

The chain couples TRBV13 to TRBJ2-3; TRBD1 matches 10 bases. There are 15 residues in the CDR3. CDR1 and CDR2 (germline): PRHDT, FYEKMQ (reference sequence). V was clipped by 5 bases and J by 2 bases; unmatched bases: 4. CDR3 DNA sequence: TGTGCCAGCAGCCGGGGACAGGGGTTCACAGATACGCAGTATTTT. It codes for CASSRGQGFTDTQYF.